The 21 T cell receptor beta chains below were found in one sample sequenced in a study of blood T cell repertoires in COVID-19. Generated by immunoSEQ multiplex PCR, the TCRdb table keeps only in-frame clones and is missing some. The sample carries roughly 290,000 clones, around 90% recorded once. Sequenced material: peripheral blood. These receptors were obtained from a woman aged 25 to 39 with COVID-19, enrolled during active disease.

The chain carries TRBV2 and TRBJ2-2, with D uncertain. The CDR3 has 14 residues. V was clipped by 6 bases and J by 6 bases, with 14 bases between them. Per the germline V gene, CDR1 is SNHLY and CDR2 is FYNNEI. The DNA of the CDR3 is TGTGCCAGCAGCCCTAGAATCCCCTCCGGGGAGCTGTTTTTT. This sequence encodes CASSPRIPSGELFF.

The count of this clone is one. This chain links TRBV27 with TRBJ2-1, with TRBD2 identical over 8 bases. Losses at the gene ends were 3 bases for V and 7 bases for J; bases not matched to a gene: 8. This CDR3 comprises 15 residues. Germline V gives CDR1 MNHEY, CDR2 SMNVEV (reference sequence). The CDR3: CASSFYGRAINEQFF. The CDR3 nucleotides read TGTGCCAGCAGTTTCTACGGGAGGGCCATAAATGAGCAGTTCTTC.

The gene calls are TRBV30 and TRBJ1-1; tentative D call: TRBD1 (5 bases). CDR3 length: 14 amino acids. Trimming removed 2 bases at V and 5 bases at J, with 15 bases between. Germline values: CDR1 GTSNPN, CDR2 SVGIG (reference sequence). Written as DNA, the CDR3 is TGTGCCTGGAGTCCCCTCGGGGGAGGGACTGAAGCTTTCTTT. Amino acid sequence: CAWSPLGGGTEAFF.

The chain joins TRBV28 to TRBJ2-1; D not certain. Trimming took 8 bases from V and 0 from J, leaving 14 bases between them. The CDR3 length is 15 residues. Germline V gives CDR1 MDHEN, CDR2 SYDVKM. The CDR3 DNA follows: TGTGCCAGCGGCCCTCTAGAGCTCTCCTACAATGAGCAGTTCTTC. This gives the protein CASGPLELSYNEQFF.

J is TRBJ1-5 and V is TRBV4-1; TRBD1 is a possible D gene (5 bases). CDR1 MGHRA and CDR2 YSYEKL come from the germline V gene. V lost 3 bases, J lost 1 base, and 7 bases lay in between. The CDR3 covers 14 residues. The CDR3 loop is CASSQDKSNQPQHF. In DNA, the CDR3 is TGCGCCAGCAGCCAGGACAAGAGCAATCAGCCCCAGCATTTT.

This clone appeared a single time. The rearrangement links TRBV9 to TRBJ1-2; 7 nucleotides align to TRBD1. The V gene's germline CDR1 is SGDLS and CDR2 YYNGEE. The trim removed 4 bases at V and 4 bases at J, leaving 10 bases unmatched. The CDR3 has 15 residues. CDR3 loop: CASSPPTGSSYGYTF. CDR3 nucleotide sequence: TGTGCCAGCAGCCCCCCGACAGGGAGTAGCTATGGCTACACCTTC.

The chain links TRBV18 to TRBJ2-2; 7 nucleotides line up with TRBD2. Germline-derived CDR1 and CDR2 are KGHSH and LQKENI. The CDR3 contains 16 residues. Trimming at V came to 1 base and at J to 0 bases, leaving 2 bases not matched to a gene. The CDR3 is CASSPQAGANTGELFF. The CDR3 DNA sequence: TGTGCCAGCTCACCACAGGCGGGAGCGAACACCGGGGAGCTGTTTTTT.

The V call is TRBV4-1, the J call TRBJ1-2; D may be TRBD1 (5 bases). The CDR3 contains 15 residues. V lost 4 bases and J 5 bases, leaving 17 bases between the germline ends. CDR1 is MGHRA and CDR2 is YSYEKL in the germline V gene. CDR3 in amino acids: CASSPEAGPTYGYTF. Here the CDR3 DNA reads TGCGCCAGCAGCCCGGAGGCGGGGCCTACATATGGCTACACCTTC.

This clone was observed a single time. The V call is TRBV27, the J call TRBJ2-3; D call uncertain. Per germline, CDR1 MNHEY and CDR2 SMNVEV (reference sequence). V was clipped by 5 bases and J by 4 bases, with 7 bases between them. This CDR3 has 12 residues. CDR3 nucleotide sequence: TGTGCCAGCAGTCCAGAAGCAGATACGCAGTATTTT. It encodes CASSPEADTQYF.

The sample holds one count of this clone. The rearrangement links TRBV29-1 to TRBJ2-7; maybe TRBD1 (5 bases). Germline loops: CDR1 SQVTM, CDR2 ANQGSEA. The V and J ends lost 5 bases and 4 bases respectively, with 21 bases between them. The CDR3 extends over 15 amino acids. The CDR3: CSVQKLGQGGYEQYF. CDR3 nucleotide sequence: TGCAGCGTTCAAAAGCTCGGGCAGGGTGGGTACGAGCAGTACTTC.

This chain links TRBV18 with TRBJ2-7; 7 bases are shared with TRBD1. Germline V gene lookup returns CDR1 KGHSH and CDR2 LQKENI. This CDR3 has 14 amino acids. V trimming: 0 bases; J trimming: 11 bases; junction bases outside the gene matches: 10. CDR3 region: CASSPPGQSQVKYF. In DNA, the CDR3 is TGTGCCAGCTCACCACCGGGACAGAGCCAAGTAAAGTACTTC.

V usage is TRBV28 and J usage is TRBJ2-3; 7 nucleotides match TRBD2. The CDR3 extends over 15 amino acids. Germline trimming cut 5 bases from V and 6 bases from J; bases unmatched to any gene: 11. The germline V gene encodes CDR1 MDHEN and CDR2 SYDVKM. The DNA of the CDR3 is TGTGCCAGCAGTCCTAGGGGCGGGAGATCGGATACGCAGTATTTT. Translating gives CASSPRGGRSDTQYF.

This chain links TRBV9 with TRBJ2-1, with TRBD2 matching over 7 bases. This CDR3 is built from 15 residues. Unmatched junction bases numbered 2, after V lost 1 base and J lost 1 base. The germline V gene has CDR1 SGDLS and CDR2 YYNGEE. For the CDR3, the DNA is TGTGCCAGCAGCGTAAGCGGGATTTCCTACAATGAGCAGTTCTTC. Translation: CASSVSGISYNEQFF.

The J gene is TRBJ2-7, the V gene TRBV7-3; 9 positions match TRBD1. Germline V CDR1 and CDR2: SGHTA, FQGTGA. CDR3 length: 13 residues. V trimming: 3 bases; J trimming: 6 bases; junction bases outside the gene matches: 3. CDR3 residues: CASSFDRGSEQYF. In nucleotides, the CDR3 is TGTGCCAGCAGCTTCGACAGGGGGAGCGAGCAGTACTTC.

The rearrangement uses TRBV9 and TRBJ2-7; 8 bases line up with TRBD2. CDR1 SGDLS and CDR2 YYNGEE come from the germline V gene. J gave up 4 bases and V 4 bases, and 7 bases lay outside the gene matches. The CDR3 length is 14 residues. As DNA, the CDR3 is TGTGCCAGCAGCTCCGGGACTAGTTGGTACGAGCAGTACTTC. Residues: CASSSGTSWYEQYF.

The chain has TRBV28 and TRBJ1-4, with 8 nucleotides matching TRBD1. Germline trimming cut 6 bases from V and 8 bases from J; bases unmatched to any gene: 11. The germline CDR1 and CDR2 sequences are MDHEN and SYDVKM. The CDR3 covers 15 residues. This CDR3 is CASSPPSGGDEKLFF. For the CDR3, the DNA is TGTGCCAGCAGCCCTCCTTCAGGGGGCGACGAAAAACTGTTTTTT.

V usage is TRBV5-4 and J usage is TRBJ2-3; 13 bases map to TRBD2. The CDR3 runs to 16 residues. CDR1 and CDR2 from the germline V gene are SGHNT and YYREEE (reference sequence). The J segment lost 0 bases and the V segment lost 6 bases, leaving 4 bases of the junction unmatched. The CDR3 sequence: CASKLLAGGSTDTQYF. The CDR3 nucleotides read TGTGCCAGCAAATTACTAGCGGGAGGGAGCACAGATACGCAGTATTTT. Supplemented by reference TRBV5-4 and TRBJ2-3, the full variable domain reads ETGVTQSPTHLIKTRGQQVTLRCSSQSGHNTVSWYQQALGQGPQFIFQYYREEENGRGNFPPRFSGLQFPNYSSELNVNALELDDSALYLCASKLLAGGSTDTQYFGPGTRLTVL.

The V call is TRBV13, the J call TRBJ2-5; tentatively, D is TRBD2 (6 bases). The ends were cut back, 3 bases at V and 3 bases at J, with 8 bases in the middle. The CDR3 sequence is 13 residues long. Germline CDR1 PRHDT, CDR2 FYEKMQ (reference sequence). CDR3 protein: CASSLEGEETQYF. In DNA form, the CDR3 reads TGTGCCAGCAGCTTGGAGGGAGAAGAGACCCAGTACTTC.

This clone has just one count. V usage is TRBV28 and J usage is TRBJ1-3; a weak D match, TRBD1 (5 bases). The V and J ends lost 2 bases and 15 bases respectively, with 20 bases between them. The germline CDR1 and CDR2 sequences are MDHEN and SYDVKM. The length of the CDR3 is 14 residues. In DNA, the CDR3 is TGTGCCAGCAGTTTAAGTGAAGGGGCGGGAGATCCATATTTT. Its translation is CASSLSEGAGDPYF.

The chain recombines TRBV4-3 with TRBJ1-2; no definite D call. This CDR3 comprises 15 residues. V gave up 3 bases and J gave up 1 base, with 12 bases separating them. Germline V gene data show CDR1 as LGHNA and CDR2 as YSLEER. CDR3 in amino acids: CASSQGPTGNYGYTF. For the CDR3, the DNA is TGCGCCAGCAGCCAGGGTCCGACGGGTAACTATGGCTACACCTTC.

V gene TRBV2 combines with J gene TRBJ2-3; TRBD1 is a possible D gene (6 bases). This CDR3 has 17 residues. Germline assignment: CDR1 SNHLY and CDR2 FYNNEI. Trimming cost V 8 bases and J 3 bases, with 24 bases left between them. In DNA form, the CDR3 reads TGTGCCAGCGGTGTGGTGGCAGGGACATCTCCTACAGATACGCAGTATTTT. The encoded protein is CASGVVAGTSPTDTQYF.